Each of the 24 T cell receptor beta chains below was sequenced from the same sample in a study of blood T cell repertoires in COVID-19. The table came from immunoSEQ multiplex PCR; TCRdb's copy has only in-frame clones and leaves some out. The sample comprises roughly 100,000 clones, 84% of which are singletons, and approximately 13% rests with the top ten. What was sequenced was peripheral blood. These receptors were collected from a human donor in a cohort sampled during active or convalescent COVID-19.

This chain joins TRBV19 and TRBJ2-3; D is ambiguous. This CDR3 region has 15 residues. V dropped 7 bases and J dropped 3 bases, with 17 bases sitting between them. Germline CDR1 LNHDA, CDR2 SQIVND (reference sequence). CDR3 bases: TGTGCCAGTACCCCGCGGCGAAGCCCGACAGATACGCAGTATTTT. Translation gives CASTPRRSPTDTQYF.

The CDR3 spells CASSQGFRGERGGYTF. CDR3 DNA: TGTGCCAGCAGCCAAGGTTTCCGGGGGGAAAGGGGCGGCTACACCTTC. The chain links TRBV3-1 (or the pseudogene TRBV3-2) to TRBJ1-2, with a possible D match to TRBD1 (5 bases). The CDR3 contains 16 residues. In germline, CDR1 is LGHDT, CDR2 YNNKEL (reference sequence). The ends were cut back, 1 base at V and 8 bases at J, with 20 bases in the middle.

The V gene is TRBV11-3, the J gene TRBJ2-5; 9 bases agree with TRBD1. V dropped 5 bases and J dropped 4; count of bases not matched to a gene: 8. Germline loops: CDR1 SGHNT, CDR2 YENEEA. The CDR3 extends over 15 amino acids. This chain's CDR3 is CASSPLGQGRETQYF. The CDR3 DNA is TGTGCCAGCAGCCCATTGGGACAGGGTCGAGAGACCCAGTACTTC.

The chain recombines TRBV5-1 with TRBJ1-2; a weak D match, TRBD1 (6 bases). CDR1 and CDR2 (germline): SGHRS, YFSETQ. The CDR3 length is 15 residues. V was pared by 4 bases and J by 7 bases, with 20 bases between. The CDR3 region is CASSPNSRGVSGYTF. The CDR3 coding sequence is TGCGCCAGCAGCCCCAACTCCAGGGGAGTCTCTGGCTACACCTTC.

The gene calls are TRBV4-1 and TRBJ2-7, with a tentative D call TRBD1 (6 bases). V was trimmed by 0 bases and J by 5 bases, leaving 14 bases between them. There are 15 residues in the CDR3. CDR1 MGHRA and CDR2 YSYEKL come from the germline V gene. CDR3 residues: CASSQDGRGVDEQYF. CDR3 DNA: TGCGCCAGCAGCCAAGACGGCAGGGGTGTCGACGAGCAGTACTTC.

J is TRBJ2-7 and V is TRBV11-2; 7 nucleotides agree with TRBD1. The junction had 7 bases not matched to a gene; V was cut back by 6 bases and J by 5 bases. The CDR3 totals 13 residues. Germline lookup yields CDR1 SGHAT and CDR2 FQNNGV. The CDR3 DNA sequence: TGTGCCAGCAGGTCCTCAGGGGGTCACGAGCAGTACTTC. This translates into CASRSSGGHEQYF.

The V call is TRBV2, the J call TRBJ1-1; possible D gene TRBD1, 5 bases. This CDR3 region has 12 residues. CDR1 SNHLY and CDR2 FYNNEI come from the germline V gene. The V gene lost 7 bases and the J gene lost 7 bases, with 13 bases spanning the gap. Here the CDR3 reads CASIGPGGEAFF. The CDR3 bases are TGTGCCAGCATAGGCCCCGGGGGTGAAGCTTTCTTT.

This clone was picked up a small number of times. V gene TRBV15 combines with J gene TRBJ1-4, with D maybe TRBD1 (5 bases). Germline CDR1 LNHNV, CDR2 YYDKDF (reference sequence). CDR3 length equals 14 residues. Trimming took 1 base from V and 2 from J, leaving 5 bases between them. The CDR3 coding sequence is TGTGCCACCAGCAGAGGACAGACTAATGAAAAACTGTTTTTT. It encodes CATSRGQTNEKLFF.

This chain links TRBV9 with TRBJ1-1; D not certain. CDR1 and CDR2 (germline): SGDLS, YYNGEE. This CDR3 has 16 amino acids. V was shortened by 3 bases and J by 2 bases, with 17 bases between the two germline ends. CDR3: CASSEESALGNTEAFF. As DNA, the CDR3 is TGTGCCAGCAGCGAAGAAAGCGCGTTAGGAAACACTGAAGCTTTCTTT.

The CDR3 reads CASSERTGVRNTIYF. DNA for the CDR3: TGTGCCAGCAGCGAACGGACAGGGGTGCGAAACACCATATATTTT. This chain connects TRBV13 to TRBJ1-3; the match to TRBD1 covers 9 bases. The trim removed 5 bases at V and 5 bases at J, leaving 7 bases unmatched. The CDR3 covers 15 residues. Germline loops: CDR1 PRHDT, CDR2 FYEKMQ (reference sequence).

The J gene is TRBJ1-2, the V gene TRBV19; no definite D call. V was shortened by 1 base and J by 1 base, with 4 bases between the two germline ends. Germline V lookup: CDR1 LNHDA, CDR2 SQIVND (reference sequence). This CDR3 comprises 13 residues. The DNA of the CDR3 is TGTGCCAGTAGTATAGGGAGTAACTATGGCTACACCTTC. Its protein product is CASSIGSNYGYTF.

This chain connects TRBV11-3 to TRBJ2-7; no definite D call. CDR3 length equals 14 residues. Germline CDR1 is SGHNT and CDR2 is YENEEA. Trimming cost V 1 base and J 4 bases, with 11 bases left between them. CDR3 in DNA: TGTGCCAGCAGCTTAGGTCAGCAGACTTACGAGCAGTACTTC. It is translated as CASSLGQQTYEQYF.

The chain couples TRBV5-6 to TRBJ1-2, with a possible D match to TRBD1 (6 bases). V was trimmed by 0 bases and J by 6 bases, leaving 9 bases between them. This CDR3 has 13 residues. CDR1 and CDR2 (germline): SGHDT, YYEEEE. Written as DNA, the CDR3 is TGTGCCAGCAGCTTGGACAGGGCCGATGGCTACACCTTC. Protein sequence: CASSLDRADGYTF.

The chain is built from TRBV15 and TRBJ1-2; tentatively, D is TRBD1 (5 bases). The V end was cut by 0 bases, the J end by 2 bases, with 19 bases between. Germline loops: CDR1 LNHNV, CDR2 YYDKDF (reference sequence). The CDR3 has 18 residues. The CDR3 DNA follows: TGTGCCACCAGCAGAGATCTGGCAGGGATAAAAACGAACTATGGCTACACCTTC. This codes for CATSRDLAGIKTNYGYTF.

This chain links TRBV28 with TRBJ1-1; 8 positions match TRBD1. The CDR3 is made up of 18 amino acids. The germline gives CDR1 MDHEN, CDR2 SYDVKM. V shed 5 bases, J shed 4 bases, and the junction held 18 bases outside the gene matches. CDR3 protein: CASSGTGLGLGVGTEAFF. Written as DNA, the CDR3 is TGTGCCAGCAGTGGGACAGGATTGGGGCTGGGTGTTGGCACTGAAGCTTTCTTT.

This clone was detected a few times. The J gene is TRBJ1-3, the V gene TRBV7-2, with D unclear. The germline V gene encodes CDR1 SGHTA and CDR2 FQGNSA. Trimming left V 2 bases short and J 5 bases short, with 10 bases between. The CDR3 has 14 residues. In DNA, the CDR3 is TGTGCCAGCAGCTTAACAAGCGGTAGAAACACCATATATTTT. It translates to CASSLTSGRNTIYF.

This clone turned up a few times. DNA for the CDR3: TGTGCCAGCAGGGAAGGGACAGGTACCTACAATGAGCAGTTCTTC. As protein: CASREGTGTYNEQFF. V and J are TRBV7-3 and TRBJ2-1; 8 nucleotides line up with TRBD1. Germline V lookup: CDR1 SGHTA, CDR2 FQGTGA. V was pared by 6 bases and J by 2 bases, with 6 bases of the junction left unmatched. CDR3 length: 15 residues.

The chain uses TRBV11-2 and TRBJ1-5; D unresolved. Between the trimmed V and J ends, which lost 0 bases and 9 bases, there was a span of 15 bases. The CDR3 is made up of 15 amino acids. The germline V gene encodes CDR1 SGHAT and CDR2 FQNNGV. CDR3 in DNA: TGTGCCAGCAGCTTAGATGGTGGCGGAGACTGGCCCCAGCATTTT. Translated: CASSLDGGGDWPQHF.

J is TRBJ2-7 and V is TRBV5-1; 8 bases match TRBD1. The CDR3 is made up of 15 amino acids. Germline lookup yields CDR1 SGHRS and CDR2 YFSETQ. The J segment lost 3 bases and the V segment lost 4 bases, leaving 9 bases of the junction unmatched. DNA for the CDR3: TGCGCCAGCAGCCGAGACAGGGGATTCGGCTACGAGCAGTACTTC. It encodes CASSRDRGFGYEQYF.

For the CDR3, the DNA is TGTGCCAGATCCTCGGATGGGGCCTCGTCTAACACTGAAGCTTTCTTT. Residues: CARSSDGASSNTEAFF. The J gene is TRBJ1-1, the V gene TRBV5-8; a weak D match, TRBD1 (5 bases). Germline CDR1 is SGHTS and CDR2 is YDEGEE. The V end was cut by 8 bases, the J end by 2 bases, with 22 bases between. The CDR3 is 16 residues long.

This clone came up once. The rearrangement joins TRBV28 to TRBJ1-4; weak D call: TRBD1 (5 bases). Germline values: CDR1 MDHEN, CDR2 SYDVKM. This CDR3 region has 16 residues. Trimming left V 5 bases short and J 2 bases short, with 15 bases between. CDR3 loop: CASSIQGFATNEKLFF. CDR3 nucleotides: TGTGCCAGCAGTATTCAGGGTTTTGCGACTAATGAAAAACTGTTTTTT.

J is TRBJ2-3 and V is TRBV24-1; 10 nucleotides line up with TRBD2. Germline assignment: CDR1 KGHDR and CDR2 SFDVKD. V trimming: 3 bases; J trimming: 0 bases; junction bases outside the gene matches: 2. The CDR3 covers 16 residues. The CDR3 nucleotides are TGTGCCACCAGTGATCCAGCGGGGGGGAGCACAGATACGCAGTATTTT. Its protein is CATSDPAGGSTDTQYF.

CDR3 DNA: TGTGCCAGCAGCTTAGCCGGGGGATTGGGAGGCTACACCTTC. Translation: CASSLAGGLGGYTF. This rearrangement joins TRBV7-8 to TRBJ1-2, with a weak D call TRBD1 (5 bases). This CDR3 has 14 residues. V was pared by 0 bases and J by 8 bases, with 13 bases between. Looked up from germline, CDR1 is SGHVS and CDR2 is FQNEAQ.

The V and J genes are TRBV5-1 and TRBJ1-3; D uncertain. Germline CDR1 SGHRS, CDR2 YFSETQ. Trimming shortened V by 3 bases and J by 2 bases, and 9 bases separated the two germline ends. CDR3 length equals 14 residues. The CDR3 is CASSSHTAGNTIYF. The DNA of the CDR3 is TGCGCCAGCAGCTCCCACACAGCTGGAAACACCATATATTTT.